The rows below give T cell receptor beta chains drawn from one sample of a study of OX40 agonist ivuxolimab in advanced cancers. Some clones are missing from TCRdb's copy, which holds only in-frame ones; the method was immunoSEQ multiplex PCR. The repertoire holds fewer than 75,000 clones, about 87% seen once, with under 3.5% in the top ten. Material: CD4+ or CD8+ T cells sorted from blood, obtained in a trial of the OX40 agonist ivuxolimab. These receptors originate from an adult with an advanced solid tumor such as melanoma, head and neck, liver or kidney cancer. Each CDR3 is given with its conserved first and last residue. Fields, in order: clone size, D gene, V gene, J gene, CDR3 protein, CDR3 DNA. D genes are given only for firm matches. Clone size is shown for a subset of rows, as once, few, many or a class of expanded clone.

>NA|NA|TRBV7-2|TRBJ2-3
CASRTGLSTDTQYF
TGTGCCAGCCGAACAGGCCTCAGCACAGATACGCAGTATTTT
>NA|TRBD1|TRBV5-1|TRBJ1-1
CASSAGRQGYTEAFF
TGCGCCAGCAGCGCAGGACGACAGGGGTACACTGAAGCTTTCTTT
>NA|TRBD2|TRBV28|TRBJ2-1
CASSSAGTSGSNEQFF
TGTGCCAGCAGTTCTGCCGGGACTAGCGGGAGCAATGAGCAGTTCTTC
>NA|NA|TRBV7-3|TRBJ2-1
CASSRSGNEQFF
TGTGCCAGCAGCCGAAGCGGGAATGAGCAGTTCTTC
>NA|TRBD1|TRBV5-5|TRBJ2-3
CASSLAGGDTQYF
TGTGCCAGCAGCCTGGCAGGGGGAGATACGCAGTATTTT
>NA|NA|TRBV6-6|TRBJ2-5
CASSPPQQETQYF
TGTGCCAGCAGTCCCCCCCAGCAAGAGACCCAGTACTTC
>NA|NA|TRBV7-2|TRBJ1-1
CASTSLGGDTEAFF
TGTGCCAGCACCTCATTGGGGGGGGACACTGAAGCTTTCTTT
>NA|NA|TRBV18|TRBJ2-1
CASSLMDDSYEQFF
TGTGCCAGCTCACTCATGGACGATAGCTATGAGCAGTTCTTC
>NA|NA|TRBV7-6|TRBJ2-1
CASSLAYNEQFF
TGTGCCAGCAGCTTAGCTTACAATGAGCAGTTCTTC
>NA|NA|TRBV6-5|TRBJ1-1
CASSRRGGHTLEAFF
TGTGCCAGCAGCCGTCGGGGGGGGCACACCCTTGAAGCTTTCTTT
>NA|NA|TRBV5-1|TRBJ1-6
CASSSDGTADNSPLHF
TGCGCCAGCAGCTCCGACGGGACGGCCGATAATTCACCCCTCCACTTT
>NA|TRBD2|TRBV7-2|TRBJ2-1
CASRTRLAGAYNEQFF
TGTGCCAGCCGAACCCGACTAGCGGGAGCCTACAATGAGCAGTTCTTC
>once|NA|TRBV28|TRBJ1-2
CASTATYGYTF
TGTGCCAGCACAGCAACCTATGGCTACACCTTC
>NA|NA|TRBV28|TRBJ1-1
CASSPAGRFNTEAFF
TGTGCCAGCAGTCCGGCGGGGCGGTTCAACACTGAAGCTTTCTTT
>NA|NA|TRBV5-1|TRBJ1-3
CASSLGLGGSSGNTIYF
TGCGCCAGCAGCCTGGGGTTGGGAGGGAGCTCTGGAAACACCATATATTTT
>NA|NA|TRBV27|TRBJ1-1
CASSLVGGYTEAFF
TGTGCCAGCAGTTTAGTCGGAGGGTACACTGAAGCTTTCTTT
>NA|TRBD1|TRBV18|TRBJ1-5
CASSPGTDNQPQHF
TGTGCCAGCTCACCCGGGACAGATAATCAGCCCCAGCATTTT
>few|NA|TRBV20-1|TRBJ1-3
CSARSGNTIYF
TGCAGTGCGAGATCTGGAAACACCATATATTTT
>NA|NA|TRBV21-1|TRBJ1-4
CASSKEGVDINEKLFF
TGTGCCAGCAGCAAGGAGGGGGTAGACATTAATGAAAAACTGTTTTTT
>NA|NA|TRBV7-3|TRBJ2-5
CASSRSSPETQYF
TGTGCCAGCAGCCGGAGTTCCCCAGAGACCCAGTACTTC
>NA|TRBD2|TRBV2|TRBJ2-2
CASRLRTSGEGELFF
TGTGCCAGCAGGCTCAGGACTAGCGGAGAGGGGGAGCTGTTTTTT
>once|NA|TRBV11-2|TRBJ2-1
CASSLGWSSYNEQFF
TGTGCCAGCAGCTTAGGCTGGAGCTCCTACAATGAGCAGTTCTTC
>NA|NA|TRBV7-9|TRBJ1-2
CASSLVYSASYTF
TGTGCCAGCAGCTTAGTATACTCAGCCAGCTACACCTTC
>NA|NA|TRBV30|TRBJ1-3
CAWSLLGGLGNTIYF
TGTGCCTGGAGTTTACTAGGGGGACTAGGAAACACCATATATTTT
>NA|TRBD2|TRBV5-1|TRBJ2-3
CASSSGTSGRASTDTQYF
TGCGCCAGCAGCTCCGGGACTAGCGGGAGGGCTAGCACAGATACGCAGTATTTT
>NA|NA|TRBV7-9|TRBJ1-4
CASSPTGILLFF
TGTGCCAGCAGCCCCACGGGAATCTTACTGTTTTTT
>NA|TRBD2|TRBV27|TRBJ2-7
CASSLTSGISYEQYF
TGTGCCAGCAGCCTGACTAGCGGGATCTCCTACGAGCAGTACTTC
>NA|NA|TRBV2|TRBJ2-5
CASSEDGEETQYF
TGTGCCAGCAGTGAAGACGGGGAAGAGACCCAGTACTTC
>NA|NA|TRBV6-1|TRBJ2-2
CASSEGRWVNTGELFF
TGTGCCAGCAGTGAAGGTCGTTGGGTTAACACCGGGGAGCTGTTTTTT
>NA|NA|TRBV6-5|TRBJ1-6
CASSQGSGSPLHF
TGTGCCAGCAGCCAGGGCTCGGGTTCACCCCTCCACTTT
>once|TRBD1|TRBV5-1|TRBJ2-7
CASRGTGPLYEQYF
TGCGCCAGCAGGGGGACAGGGCCCCTCTACGAGCAGTACTTC
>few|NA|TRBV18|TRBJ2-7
CASSPSTSRAYEQYF
TGTGCCAGCTCACCATCTACGTCTCGAGCCTACGAGCAGTACTTC
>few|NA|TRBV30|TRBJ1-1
CAWSVSLTGHTEAFF
TGTGCCTGGAGCGTTTCACTCACAGGACACACTGAAGCTTTCTTT
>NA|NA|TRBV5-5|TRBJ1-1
CASSRTGFRDTEAFF
TGTGCCAGCAGCCGGACCGGGTTCCGGGACACTGAAGCTTTCTTT
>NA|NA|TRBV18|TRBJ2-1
CASSPQRAAAGNEQFF
TGTGCCAGCTCACCACAGCGGGCCGCAGCTGGGAATGAGCAGTTCTTC
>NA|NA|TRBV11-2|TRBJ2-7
CASSLDLTAGQYF
TGTGCCAGCAGCTTAGATCTGACAGCTGGGCAGTACTTC
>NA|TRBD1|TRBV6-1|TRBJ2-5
CASSGTGGAGETQYF
TGTGCCAGCAGTGGGACAGGGGGCGCGGGGGAGACCCAGTACTTC
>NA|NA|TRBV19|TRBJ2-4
CASSQGGRVAKNIQYF
TGTGCCAGTAGCCAAGGGGGGAGGGTAGCCAAAAACATTCAGTACTTC
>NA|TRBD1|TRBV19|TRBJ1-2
CASSTKGQGTYGYTF
TGTGCCAGTAGTACCAAAGGACAGGGTACCTATGGCTACACCTTC
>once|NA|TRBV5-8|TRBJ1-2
CASSLSAGTGGGYGYTF
TGTGCCAGCAGCCTGAGTGCCGGGACCGGAGGAGGCTATGGCTACACCTTC
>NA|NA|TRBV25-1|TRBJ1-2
CASGNVPGYTF
TGTGCCAGCGGTAACGTCCCCGGGTACACCTTC
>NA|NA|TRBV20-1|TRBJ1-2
CSARFSDGYTF
TGCAGTGCTAGGTTTTCGGATGGCTACACCTTC